The T cell receptor (beta chain) described here comes from a study of sequential checkpoint blockade in melanoma. At the level of the study: First-line arms were nivolumab then ipilimumab, or the reverse, randomized 1:1. TCRbeta immunosequencing was performed on DNA from roughly 90 pretreatment melanoma tumor samples.

Measured with immunoSEQ multiplex PCR; TCRdb has only the in-frame clones, and not every one. In the table there are roughly 5,000 clones, around 17% of which are singletons. This CDR3 contains 15 residues. V was pared by 5 bases and J by 13 bases, with 21 bases between. The germline V gene has CDR1 LNHDA and CDR2 SQIVND (reference sequence). About this clone itself: The antigen is undetermined.

Treatment noted: randomized to nivolumab then ipilimumab (arm A) or the reverse (arm B). Whole-study results and caveats: Response in arm A was associated with pretreatment TIL clonality. PD-L1 staining and CD8+ counts, not mutational load, tracked tumor T-cell clonality.

This receptor was obtained from a human donor with melanoma. Sequences were derived from tumor tissue (inferred from file names), sampled from a patient given nivolumab and ipilimumab in sequence. The V and J genes are TRBV19 and TRBJ1-6; D unclear. CDR3 residues: CASSPWRRVRGPLHF. The CDR3 bases are TGTGCCAGTAGTCCCTGGCGACGAGTCCGTGGGCCCCTCCACTTT.